This entry is about one T cell receptor beta chain. Its antigen remains unknown. The data were taken from a study of T cell responses to AZD1222 COVID-19 vaccine. The V gene end was trimmed by 3 bases and the J gene end by 7 bases; junction bases not matched to a gene: 9. The CDR3 totals 15 residues. In germline, CDR1 is LNHDA, CDR2 SQIVND (reference sequence). Study conclusions and caveats: Donors skewed white British and female; clonal diversity was possibly underestimated. Breadth and depth of Spike-specific TCRs rose after two AZD1222 doses.

Data came from immunoSEQ multiplex PCR; TCRdb stores just in-frame clones and leaves some out. The table has 110,000 or so clones, approximately 89% seen once; the top ten hold 4% to 5%. The source of this sequence is an adult in good health. This chain uses TRBV19 with TRBJ1-5; 7 bases match TRBD1. Material: peripheral blood, obtained on day 0 of AZD1222 vaccination. CDR3 DNA: TGTGCCAGTAGTATTGAAGGAGCAGGGGGACAGCCCCAGCATTTT. Protein sequence: CASSIEGAGGQPQHF.